These 30 T cell receptor beta chains were sequenced from one sample in a study of T cells in tumors after PD-1 blockade. Sequencing was performed with immunoSEQ multiplex PCR; in TCRdb, only in-frame clones are kept and a portion is missing. The sample carries 55,000 to 70,000 clones, roughly 75% recorded once. Sequenced material: PBMCs, taken before anti-PD-1 treatment. The receptors stem from a human donor with basal cell carcinoma.

This clone was counted a single time. The DNA is omitted, as the CDR3 cannot be located on it reliably, and the CDR3 follows TCRdb's listing. The CDR3 region is CASSKVVGQGSGYTF. The chain carries TRBV21-1 and TRBJ1-2; the table gives TRBD1 as D, unverified against the DNA. TRBV21-1 is designated a pseudogene. Counting both end residues, the CDR3 totals 15 amino acids.

V gene TRBV30 combines with J gene TRBJ2-6, with D possibly matching TRBD2 (5 bases). Germline values: CDR1 GTSNPN, CDR2 SVGIG (reference sequence). The CDR3 spans 16 residues. Between the trimmed V and J ends, which lost 0 bases and 0 bases, there was a span of 9 bases. The CDR3 DNA is TGTGCCTGGAGTGTCGGACTCAGCTCTGGGGCCAACGTCCTGACTTTC. It encodes CAWSVGLSSGANVLTF.

This rearrangement joins TRBV19 to TRBJ2-3; TRBD2 agrees at 7 bases. Germline loops: CDR1 LNHDA, CDR2 SQIVND (reference sequence). The CDR3 loop spans 15 amino acids. The trim removed 3 bases at V and 1 base at J, leaving 4 bases unmatched. CDR3 in amino acids: CASSIWLAGTDTQYF. In nucleotides, the CDR3 is TGTGCCAGTAGTATCTGGCTAGCGGGCACAGATACGCAGTATTTT.

This chain links TRBV5-1 with TRBJ2-3; weak D call: TRBD2 (6 bases). V was shortened by 0 bases and J by 1 base, with 6 bases between the two germline ends. The CDR3 spans 14 residues. Germline V gene lookup returns CDR1 SGHRS and CDR2 YFSETQ. DNA for the CDR3: TGCGCCAGCAGCTTGGCGGGGGGCACAGATACGCAGTATTTT. It yields the protein CASSLAGGTDTQYF.

The chain uses TRBV6-5 and TRBJ2-5, with 7 bases matching TRBD1. With V trimmed by 3 bases and J by 1 base, 2 bases remained unmatched. Germline loops: CDR1 MNHEY, CDR2 SVGAGI. The CDR3 totals 14 residues. CDR3 sequence (DNA): TGTGCCAGCAGTTATAGGACAGGCCAAGAGACCCAGTACTTC. It is translated as CASSYRTGQETQYF.

The V gene is TRBV12-3 or TRBV12-4, the J gene TRBJ1-5; tentatively, D is TRBD1 (5 bases). CDR3 size: 12 residues. Trimming stripped 5 bases from V and 6 bases from J, with 8 bases between. CDR3 residues: CASSDRFQPQHF. CDR3 nucleotide sequence: TGTGCCAGCAGTGACAGATTTCAGCCCCAGCATTTT.

The chain uses TRBV20-1 and TRBJ2-7, with TRBD2 as a possible D gene (5 bases). The length of the CDR3 is 13 residues. V was shortened by 3 bases and J by 5 bases, with 14 bases between the two germline ends. Per the germline V gene, CDR1 is DFQATT and CDR2 is SNEGSKA (reference sequence). CDR3 bases: TGCAGTGCTAGTCGTCCGGGGATCGACGAGCAGTACTTC. It is translated as CSASRPGIDEQYF.

V is TRBV18 and J is TRBJ1-4, with 7 bases fitting TRBD1. The CDR3 totals 14 residues. CDR1 is KGHSH and CDR2 is LQKENI in the germline V gene. V trimming: 2 bases; J trimming: 4 bases; junction bases outside the gene matches: 1. CDR3 nucleotides: TGTGCCAGCTCACCAACAGGGGTTAATGAAAAACTGTTTTTT. This translates into CASSPTGVNEKLFF.

This rearrangement joins TRBV7-6 to TRBJ2-1; 8 nucleotides match TRBD1. V trimming: 5 bases; J trimming: 9 bases; junction bases outside the gene matches: 9. Germline-derived CDR1 and CDR2 are SGHVS and FNYEAQ. The CDR3 contains 14 residues. The CDR3 here is CASSGQTGAGEQFF. Here the CDR3 DNA reads TGTGCCAGCAGCGGACAGACAGGGGCCGGTGAGCAGTTCTTC.

The rearrangement uses TRBV9 and TRBJ1-2; no firm D call. Germline V gives CDR1 SGDLS, CDR2 YYNGEE. The CDR3 is 13 amino acids. The germline V and J ends were trimmed by 6 bases and 3 bases, with 12 bases remaining between them. The CDR3: CASTQTLDYGYTF. CDR3 nucleotide sequence: TGTGCCAGCACCCAAACGTTGGACTATGGCTACACCTTC.

The J gene is TRBJ2-3, the V gene TRBV7-2; D is possibly TRBD1 (6 bases). The length of the CDR3 is 13 residues. V was shortened by 5 bases and J by 3 bases, with 9 bases between the two germline ends. CDR1 and CDR2 from the germline V gene are SGHTA and FQGNSA. The CDR3 coding sequence is TGTGCCAGCAGCGCCACAGGGACAGATACGCAGTATTTT. Translating it yields CASSATGTDTQYF.

The chain carries TRBV5-6 and TRBJ2-7; TRBD1 is a possible D gene (6 bases). Germline loops: CDR1 SGHDT, CDR2 YYEEEE. This CDR3 contains 13 residues. Trimming removed 4 bases at V and 2 bases at J, with 10 bases between. The CDR3 DNA reads TGTGCCAGCAGCGCGGCAGGGGCCTACGAGCAGTACTTC. The encoded protein is CASSAAGAYEQYF. Full variable domain (missing parts from reference TRBV5-6 and TRBJ2-7): DAGVTQSPTHLIKTRGQQVTLRCSPKSGHDTVSWYQQALGQGPQFIFQYYEEEERQRGNFPDRFSGHQFPNYSSELNVNALLLGDSALYLCASSAAGAYEQYFGPGTRLTVT.

The chain combines TRBV13 with TRBJ1-2; D might be TRBD1 (5 bases). Trimming cost V 5 bases and J 2 bases, with 12 bases left between them. In germline, CDR1 is PRHDT, CDR2 FYEKMQ (reference sequence). This CDR3 spans 14 amino acids. The DNA for the CDR3 is TGTGCCAGCAGCCCCAAGGGGCAGAACTATGGCTACACCTTC. Protein: CASSPKGQNYGYTF. Full variable domain (missing parts from reference TRBV13 and TRBJ1-2): AAGVIQSPRHLIKEKRETATLKCYPIPRHDTVYWYQQGPGQDPQFLISFYEKMQSDKGSIPDRFSAQQFSDYHSELNMSSLELGDSALYFCASSPKGQNYGYTFGSGTRLTVV.

J is TRBJ1-4 and V is TRBV30; D ambiguous. V was pared by 0 bases and J by 11 bases, with 13 bases between. The CDR3 totals 13 residues. Germline CDR1 is GTSNPN and CDR2 is SVGIG (reference sequence). The CDR3 bases are TGTGCCTGGAGTGTTACTGGGAGCGGGAAACTGTTTTTT. The encoded protein is CAWSVTGSGKLFF. Together with reference TRBV30 and TRBJ1-4, the CDR3 gives the full variable domain: SQTIHQWPATLVQPVGSPLSLECTVEGTSNPNLYWYRQAAGRGLQLLFYSVGIGQISSEVPQNLSASRPQDRQFILSSKKLLLSDSGFYLCAWSVTGSGKLFFGSGTQLSVL.

This clone was detected only a few times. The J gene is TRBJ1-5, the V gene TRBV6-5; a weak D match, TRBD1 (5 bases). Germline V gives CDR1 MNHEY, CDR2 SVGAGI. CDR3 length: 14 residues. Trimming shortened V by 6 bases and J by 4 bases, and 13 bases separated the two germline ends. CDR3 sequence (DNA): TGTGCCAGCAGCTTCTTAGGGGTGAATCAGCCCCAGCATTTT. This encodes CASSFLGVNQPQHF.

The rearrangement links TRBV5-1 to TRBJ1-1; TRBD1 matches at 11 bases. CDR1 is SGHRS and CDR2 is YFSETQ in the germline V gene. V was pared by 4 bases and J by 5 bases, with 4 bases of the junction left unmatched. The CDR3 contains 14 residues. This chain's CDR3 is CASSEGTGGTEAFF. The CDR3 nucleotides are TGCGCCAGCAGCGAGGGGACAGGGGGGACTGAAGCTTTCTTT.

This clone was counted a single time. The V and J genes are TRBV27 and TRBJ2-2; D is unclear. The CDR3 runs to 15 residues. The ends were cut back, 2 bases at V and 0 bases at J, with 7 bases in the middle. Per germline, CDR1 MNHEY and CDR2 SMNVEV (reference sequence). Written as DNA, the CDR3 is TGTGCCAGCAGTTTAATGAGGCCGAACACCGGGGAGCTGTTTTTT. Translated: CASSLMRPNTGELFF.

The V gene is TRBV4-1, the J gene TRBJ2-7; D remains ambiguous. Trimming took 0 bases from V and 5 from J, leaving 14 bases between them. The CDR3 has 15 residues. Germline V gene sequence: CDR1 MGHRA, CDR2 YSYEKL. This CDR3 is CASSQEAPFSDEQYF. The CDR3 nucleotides are TGCGCCAGCAGCCAAGAAGCCCCCTTTTCGGACGAGCAGTACTTC.

This chain uses TRBV29-1 with TRBJ2-5; 9 bases map to TRBD2. V lost 6 bases and J lost 4; bases outside the gene matches: 3. CDR3 length: 12 residues. Per the germline V gene, CDR1 is SQVTM and CDR2 is ANQGSEA. CDR3 bases: TGCAGCGTCGTTAGCGGGGGAGAGACCCAGTACTTC. Translation gives CSVVSGGETQYF.

The chain recombines TRBV19 with TRBJ1-2; D gene uncertain. CDR3 size: 14 residues. Germline assignment: CDR1 LNHDA and CDR2 SQIVND (reference sequence). V lost 5 bases, J lost 2 bases, and 12 bases lay in between. CDR3 sequence: CASSDMGWNYGYTF. The CDR3 DNA follows: TGTGCCAGTAGTGATATGGGGTGGAACTATGGCTACACCTTC.

The V and J genes are TRBV19 and TRBJ1-1; D is ambiguous. Per the germline V gene, CDR1 is LNHDA and CDR2 is SQIVND (reference sequence). CDR3 length equals 14 residues. V was trimmed by 0 bases and J by 1 base, leaving 6 bases between them. The CDR3 coding sequence is TGTGCCAGTAGTATAGATATCAGGAACACTGAAGCTTTCTTT. As protein: CASSIDIRNTEAFF.

V usage is TRBV15 and J usage is TRBJ1-2, with unresolved D. Trimming cost V 0 bases and J 5 bases, with 13 bases left between them. Germline V gene sequence: CDR1 LNHNV, CDR2 YYDKDF (reference sequence). The CDR3 covers 15 residues. The CDR3 DNA sequence: TGTGCCACCAGCAGAGAGTTTAGGGCCAGTTATGGCTACACCTTC. The encoded protein is CATSREFRASYGYTF.

The gene calls are TRBV5-4 and TRBJ1-6; D gene uncertain. Germline V lookup: CDR1 SGHNT, CDR2 YYREEE (reference sequence). This CDR3 has 12 residues. The V end lost 2 bases, the J end lost 7 bases, and 4 bases lay between the germline ends. CDR3 in DNA: TGTGCCAGCAGCTTAGTCAATTCACCCCTCCACTTT. This codes for CASSLVNSPLHF. The full variable domain, rest sourced from reference TRBV5-4 and TRBJ1-6, is ETGVTQSPTHLIKTRGQQVTLRCSSQSGHNTVSWYQQALGQGPQFIFQYYREEENGRGNFPPRFSGLQFPNYSSELNVNALELDDSALYLCASSLVNSPLHFGNGTRLTVT.

The genes are TRBV9 and TRBJ1-6; TRBD1 might be the D (6 bases). Germline V gene lookup returns CDR1 SGDLS and CDR2 YYNGEE. Trimming removed 3 bases at V and 5 bases at J, with 12 bases between. The CDR3 is 15 amino acids. The CDR3 loop is CASSGTGQDNSPLHF. CDR3 bases: TGTGCCAGCAGCGGGACGGGACAAGATAATTCACCCCTCCACTTT.

The V call is TRBV10-2, the J call TRBJ1-2, with TRBD1 identical over 7 bases. The CDR3 contains 12 residues. CDR1 and CDR2 from the germline V gene are WSHSY and SAAADI. Trimming removed 4 bases from V and 8 bases from J; junction bases left unmatched: 4. CDR3 protein: CASSAGTEGYTF. CDR3 DNA: TGCGCCAGCAGTGCCGGGACAGAAGGCTACACCTTC.

The J gene is TRBJ1-2, the V gene TRBV30; TRBD1 matches 7 bases. Germline V lookup: CDR1 GTSNPN, CDR2 SVGIG (reference sequence). This CDR3 region has 15 residues. The J segment lost 3 bases and the V segment lost 4 bases, leaving 11 bases of the junction unmatched. CDR3 region: CAWTSRGQRYYGYTF. The CDR3, as DNA: TGTGCCTGGACATCCAGGGGACAGCGATACTATGGCTACACCTTC.

The V gene is TRBV14, the J gene TRBJ2-5; 10 positions match TRBD2. The V and J ends lost 6 bases and 5 bases, in that order; junction bases with no gene match: 9. CDR3 length: 15 residues. Germline V gene sequence: CDR1 SGHDN, CDR2 FVKESK. CDR3 sequence reads: CASSRNLLAGETQYF. CDR3 coding DNA: TGTGCCAGCAGTCGGAATCTACTAGCGGGGGAGACCCAGTACTTC.

The chain links TRBV4-2 to TRBJ2-3; maybe TRBD2 (6 bases). This CDR3 is 15 amino acids long. The V and J ends lost 4 bases and 2 bases respectively, with 13 bases between them. The V gene's germline CDR1 is LGHNA and CDR2 YNFKEQ. The DNA for the CDR3 is TGTGCCAGCAGCCGGAAAACGGGACTCACAGATACGCAGTATTTT. Translation gives CASSRKTGLTDTQYF.

V is TRBV4-1 and J is TRBJ2-5; possibly TRBD2 for D (6 bases). V was pared by 1 base and J by 1 base, with 10 bases between. Germline V gene sequence: CDR1 MGHRA, CDR2 YSYEKL. There are 15 residues in the CDR3. The CDR3 reads CASSQAPGLQETQYF. CDR3 in DNA: TGCGCCAGCAGCCAAGCCCCGGGACTCCAAGAGACCCAGTACTTC.

The rearrangement joins TRBV7-9 to TRBJ2-5, with D tentatively TRBD2 (7 bases). The CDR3 contains 15 residues. CDR1 is SEHNR, CDR2 FQNEAQ, per germline (reference sequence). V was shortened by 5 bases and J by 2 bases, with 15 bases between the two germline ends. CDR3 sequence (DNA): TGTGCCAGCAGCCCCGAGGGGGGGATTCAAGAGACCCAGTACTTC. Its translation: CASSPEGGIQETQYF.